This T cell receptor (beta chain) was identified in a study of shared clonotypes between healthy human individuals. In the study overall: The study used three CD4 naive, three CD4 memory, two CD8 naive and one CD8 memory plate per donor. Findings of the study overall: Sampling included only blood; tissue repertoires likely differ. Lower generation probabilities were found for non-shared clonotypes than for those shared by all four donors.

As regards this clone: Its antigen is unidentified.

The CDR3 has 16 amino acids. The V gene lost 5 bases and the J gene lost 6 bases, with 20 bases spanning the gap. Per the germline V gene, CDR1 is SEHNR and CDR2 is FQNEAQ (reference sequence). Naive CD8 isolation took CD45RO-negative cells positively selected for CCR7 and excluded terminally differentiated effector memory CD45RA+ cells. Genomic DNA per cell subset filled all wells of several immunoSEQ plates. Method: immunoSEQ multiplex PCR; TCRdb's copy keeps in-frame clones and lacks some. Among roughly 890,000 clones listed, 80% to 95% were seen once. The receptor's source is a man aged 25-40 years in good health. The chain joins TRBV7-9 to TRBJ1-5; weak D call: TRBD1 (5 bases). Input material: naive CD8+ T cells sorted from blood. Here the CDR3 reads CASSAQQRGSGQPQHF. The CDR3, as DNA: TGTGCCAGCAGCGCACAGCAAAGGGGTTCGGGTCAGCCCCAGCATTTT.